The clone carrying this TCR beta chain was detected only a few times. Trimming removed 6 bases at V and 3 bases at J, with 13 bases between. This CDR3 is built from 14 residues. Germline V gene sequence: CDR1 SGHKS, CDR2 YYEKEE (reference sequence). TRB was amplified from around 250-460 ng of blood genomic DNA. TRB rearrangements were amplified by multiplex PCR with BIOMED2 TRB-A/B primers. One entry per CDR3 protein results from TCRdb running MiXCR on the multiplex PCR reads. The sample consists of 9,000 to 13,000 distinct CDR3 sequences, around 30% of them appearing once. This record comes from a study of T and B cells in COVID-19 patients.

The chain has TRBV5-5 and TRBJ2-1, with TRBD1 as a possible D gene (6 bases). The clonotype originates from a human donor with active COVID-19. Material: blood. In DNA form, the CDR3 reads TGTGCCAGCAACCGGGACACACTCTACAATGAGCAGTTCTTC. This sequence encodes CASNRDTLYNEQFF.